Following are 7 T cell receptor beta chains from one sample sequenced in a study of preoperative IRX-2 immunotherapy in early breast cancer. Treatment of the sample: preoperative locoregional IRX-2 cytokine immunotherapy. Repertoires were generated with immunoSEQ multiplex PCR, while TCRdb's copy carries only in-frame clones and drops some. The sample includes roughly 5,600 clones, around 73% of them seen just once. Sequencing used tumor tissue, obtained before IRX-2 immunotherapy. The receptors here all came from a human donor with breast cancer.

The chain has TRBV11-3 and TRBJ1-5; 7 nucleotides match TRBD1. In germline, CDR1 is SGHNT, CDR2 YENEEA. Trimming cost V 0 bases and J 6 bases; bases outside gene matches: 11. CDR3 length equals 17 residues. CDR3 bases: TGTGCCAGCAGCTTAGATCAAAAACCGACAGGGACTCAGCCCCAGCATTTT. It specifies CASSLDQKPTGTQPQHF. Using reference TRBV11-3 and TRBJ1-5 for the parts outside the CDR3, the full variable domain is EAGVVQSPRYKIIEKKQPVAFWCNPISGHNTLYWYLQNLGQGPELLIRYENEEAVDDSQLPKDRFSAERLKGVDSTLKIQPAELGDSAVYLCASSLDQKPTGTQPQHFGDGTRLSIL.

This clone came up a few times. This chain joins TRBV6-8 and TRBJ2-1, with D unresolved. The CDR3 is 13 residues long. Germline V gene data show CDR1 as MNHGY and CDR2 as SAAAGT. V lost 5 bases and J 4 bases, leaving 9 bases between the germline ends. CDR3 in amino acids: CASSQTGYNEQFF. The CDR3 DNA is TGTGCCAGCAGTCAGACTGGGTACAATGAGCAGTTCTTC.

V gene TRBV5-1 combines with J gene TRBJ1-1, with 10 nucleotides matching TRBD1. CDR3 size: 15 residues. From germline, CDR1 is SGHRS and CDR2 YFSETQ. V dropped 7 bases and J dropped 1; count of bases not matched to a gene: 7. DNA for the CDR3: TGCGCCAGCCATGACAGGGGGCGGAGGAACACTGAAGCTTTCTTT. It encodes CASHDRGRRNTEAFF.

The chain carries TRBV29-1 and TRBJ1-2; 7 nucleotides line up with TRBD1. In germline, CDR1 is SQVTM, CDR2 ANQGSEA. V was pared by 3 bases and J by 4 bases, with 5 bases of the junction left unmatched. The CDR3 length is 13 residues. The CDR3: CSVEGGDSYGYTF. The CDR3, as DNA: TGCAGCGTTGAGGGCGGGGACAGCTATGGCTACACCTTC.

The chain is built from TRBV15 and TRBJ2-7; TRBD1 is a possible D gene (6 bases). V was clipped by 0 bases and J by 2 bases, with 8 bases between them. Germline CDR1 is LNHNV and CDR2 is YYDKDF (reference sequence). The CDR3 has 14 amino acids. CDR3 amino acids: CATSRDGQTYEQYF. The DNA of the CDR3 is TGTGCCACCAGCAGAGATGGACAGACCTACGAGCAGTACTTC.

This rearrangement joins TRBV28 to TRBJ1-1; D remains ambiguous. This CDR3 comprises 12 residues. From germline, CDR1 is MDHEN and CDR2 SYDVKM. V gave up 6 bases and J gave up 5 bases, with 10 bases separating them. The chain's CDR3 is CASRSGVTEAFF. The DNA of the CDR3 is TGTGCCAGCAGAAGTGGGGTTACTGAAGCTTTCTTT.

This clone was recorded only once. The chain combines TRBV7-6 with TRBJ1-3; 7 positions match TRBD1. Germline CDR1 and CDR2: SGHVS and FNYEAQ. The CDR3 runs 14 residues. V trimming: 4 bases; J trimming: 2 bases; junction bases outside the gene matches: 2. The CDR3 DNA reads TGTGCCAGCAGCTCGGGACAGCCTGGAAACACCATATATTTT. This translates into CASSSGQPGNTIYF.